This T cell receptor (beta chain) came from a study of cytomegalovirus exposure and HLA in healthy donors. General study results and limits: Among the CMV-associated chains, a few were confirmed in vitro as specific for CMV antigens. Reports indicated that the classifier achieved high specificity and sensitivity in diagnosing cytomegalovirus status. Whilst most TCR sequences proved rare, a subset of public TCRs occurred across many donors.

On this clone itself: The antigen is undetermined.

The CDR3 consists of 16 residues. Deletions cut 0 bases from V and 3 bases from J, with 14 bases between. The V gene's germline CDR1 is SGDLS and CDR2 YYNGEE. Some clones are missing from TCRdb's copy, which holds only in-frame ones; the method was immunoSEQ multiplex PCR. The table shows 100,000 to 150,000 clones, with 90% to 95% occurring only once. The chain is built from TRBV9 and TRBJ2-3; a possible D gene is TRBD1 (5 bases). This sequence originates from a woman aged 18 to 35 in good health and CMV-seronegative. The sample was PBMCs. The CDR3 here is CASSVGARQTTDTQYF. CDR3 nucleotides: TGTGCCAGCAGCGTAGGGGCCCGACAGACAACAGATACGCAGTATTTT.